This T cell receptor (beta chain) is drawn from a study of cytomegalovirus exposure and HLA in healthy donors. Study-wide results and limits: With later analysis, a missense DCLRE1C variant became linked to TCR beta V- and J-gene trimming. The only immune exposure information that was available was CMV serostatus.

Primers included in the PCR were 60 Vbeta and 13 Jbeta primers. Method: immunoSEQ multiplex PCR; TCRdb's copy keeps in-frame clones and lacks some. This sample carries roughly 130,000 clones, 61% of them seen once, and the ten largest clones take around 2%. The CDR3 has 15 residues. V was clipped by 3 bases and J by 2 bases, with 13 bases between them. CDR1 and CDR2 (germline): LGHNA, YNFKEQ. Details on this clone: The antigen is undetermined.

Sequences were obtained from PBMCs. This receptor was identified in a male donor in good health and CMV-seronegative. This chain connects TRBV4-2 to TRBJ1-2, with D possibly TRBD1 on 6 matching bases. CDR3: CASSHARQGNYGYTF. The CDR3 DNA follows: TGTGCCAGCAGCCACGCCCGCCAGGGGAACTATGGCTACACCTTC.